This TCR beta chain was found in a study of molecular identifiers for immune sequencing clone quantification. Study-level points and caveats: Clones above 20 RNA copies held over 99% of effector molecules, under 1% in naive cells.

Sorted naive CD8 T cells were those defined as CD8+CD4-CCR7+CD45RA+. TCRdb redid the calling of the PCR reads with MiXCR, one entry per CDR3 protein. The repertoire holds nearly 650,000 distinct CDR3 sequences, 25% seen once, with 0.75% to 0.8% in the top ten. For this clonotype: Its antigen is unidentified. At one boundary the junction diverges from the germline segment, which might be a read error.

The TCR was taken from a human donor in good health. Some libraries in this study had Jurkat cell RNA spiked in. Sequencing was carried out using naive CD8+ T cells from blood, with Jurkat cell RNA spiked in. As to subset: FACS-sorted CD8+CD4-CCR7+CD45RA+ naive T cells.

CDR3 bases: TGTGCCAGCAACTCATCCTACGAACAGTACTTC. This encodes CASNSSYEQYF. The chain has TRBV5-3 and TRBJ2-7, with D unclear. TRBV5-3 falls under the ORF class, with uncertain function. The CDR3 totals 11 residues.